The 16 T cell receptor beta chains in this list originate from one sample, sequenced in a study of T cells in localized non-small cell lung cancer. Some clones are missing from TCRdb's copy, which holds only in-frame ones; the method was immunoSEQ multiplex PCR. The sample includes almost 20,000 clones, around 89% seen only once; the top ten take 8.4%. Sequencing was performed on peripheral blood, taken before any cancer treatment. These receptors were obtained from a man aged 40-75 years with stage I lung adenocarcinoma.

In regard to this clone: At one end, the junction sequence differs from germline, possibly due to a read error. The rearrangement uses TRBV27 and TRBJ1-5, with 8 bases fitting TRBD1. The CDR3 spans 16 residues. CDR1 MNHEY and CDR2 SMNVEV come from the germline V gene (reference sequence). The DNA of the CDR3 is TGTGCCAGCAGTTCCCAGGGGGCAAGTAGCAGTCAGCCCCAGCATTTT. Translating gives CASSSQGASSSQPQHF.

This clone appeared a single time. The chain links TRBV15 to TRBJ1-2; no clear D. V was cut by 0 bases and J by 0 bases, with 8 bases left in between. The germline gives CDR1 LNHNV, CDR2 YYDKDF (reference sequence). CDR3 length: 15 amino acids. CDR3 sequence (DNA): TGTGCCACCAGCAGAGATGTAGCTTCTAACTATGGCTACACCTTC. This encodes CATSRDVASNYGYTF.

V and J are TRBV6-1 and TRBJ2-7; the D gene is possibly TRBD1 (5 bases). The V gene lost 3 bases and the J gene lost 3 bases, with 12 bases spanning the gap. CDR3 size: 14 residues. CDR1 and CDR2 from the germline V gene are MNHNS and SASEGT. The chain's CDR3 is CASSDRDGVYEQYF. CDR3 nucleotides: TGTGCCAGCAGTGACAGGGATGGGGTCTACGAGCAGTACTTC.

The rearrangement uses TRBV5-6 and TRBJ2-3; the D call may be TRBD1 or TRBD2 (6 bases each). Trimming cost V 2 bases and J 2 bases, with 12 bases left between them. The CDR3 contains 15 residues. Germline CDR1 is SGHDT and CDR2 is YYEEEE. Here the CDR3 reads CASSLGGLYTDTQYF. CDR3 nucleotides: TGTGCCAGCAGCTTAGGGGGACTGTACACAGATACGCAGTATTTT.

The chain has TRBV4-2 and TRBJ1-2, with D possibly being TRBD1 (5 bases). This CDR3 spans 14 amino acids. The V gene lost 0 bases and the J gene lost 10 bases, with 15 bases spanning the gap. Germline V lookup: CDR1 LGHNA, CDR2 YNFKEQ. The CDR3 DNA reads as TGTGCCAGCAGCCAAGATTTGAACCAGGGTCACTACACCTTC. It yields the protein CASSQDLNQGHYTF.

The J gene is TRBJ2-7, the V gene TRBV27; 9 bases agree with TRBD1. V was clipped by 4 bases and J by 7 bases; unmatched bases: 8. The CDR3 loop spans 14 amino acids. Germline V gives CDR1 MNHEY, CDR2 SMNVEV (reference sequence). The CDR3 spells CASSSQGAVLEQYF. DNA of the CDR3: TGTGCCAGCAGTTCACAGGGGGCGGTCCTAGAGCAGTACTTC.

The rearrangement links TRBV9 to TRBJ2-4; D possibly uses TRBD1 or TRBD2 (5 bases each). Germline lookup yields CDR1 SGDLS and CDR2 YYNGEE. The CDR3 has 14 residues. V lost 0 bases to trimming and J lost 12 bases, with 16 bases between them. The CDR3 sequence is CASSVAVRESPQYF. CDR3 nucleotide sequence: TGTGCCAGCAGCGTAGCAGTCAGGGAGTCCCCTCAGTACTTC.

The CDR3 spells CASSEASRAYNEQFF. For the CDR3, the DNA is TGTGCCAGCAGTGAAGCTTCCAGGGCCTACAATGAGCAGTTCTTC. The chain has TRBV2 and TRBJ2-1; D is perhaps TRBD1 (5 bases). Deletions cut 0 bases from V and 2 bases from J, with 8 bases between. The CDR3 is 15 residues long. Looked up from germline, CDR1 is SNHLY and CDR2 is FYNNEI.

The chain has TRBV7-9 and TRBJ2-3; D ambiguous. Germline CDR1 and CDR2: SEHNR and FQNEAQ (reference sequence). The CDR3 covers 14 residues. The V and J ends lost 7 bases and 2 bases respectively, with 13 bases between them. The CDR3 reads CASTPNTYTDTQYF. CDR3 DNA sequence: TGTGCCAGCACGCCAAACACTTACACAGATACGCAGTATTTT.

The CDR3 nucleotides read TGTGCCACCAGCAGGCCAGGGGTAGGCAATGAGCAGTTCTTC. It specifies CATSRPGVGNEQFF. The chain is built from TRBV15 and TRBJ2-1; weak D call: TRBD1 (6 bases). The CDR3 runs 14 residues. Germline V lookup: CDR1 LNHNV, CDR2 YYDKDF (reference sequence). Trimming pared 3 bases from V and 6 bases from J, leaving 12 bases between.

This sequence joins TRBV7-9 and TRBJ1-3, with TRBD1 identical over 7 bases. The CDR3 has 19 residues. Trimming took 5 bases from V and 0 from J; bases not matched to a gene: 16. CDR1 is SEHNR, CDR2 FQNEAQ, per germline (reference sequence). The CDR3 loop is CASSPSEEGQFLSGNTIYF. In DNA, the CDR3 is TGTGCCAGCAGCCCCAGCGAGGAGGGACAGTTCCTCTCTGGAAACACCATATATTTT.

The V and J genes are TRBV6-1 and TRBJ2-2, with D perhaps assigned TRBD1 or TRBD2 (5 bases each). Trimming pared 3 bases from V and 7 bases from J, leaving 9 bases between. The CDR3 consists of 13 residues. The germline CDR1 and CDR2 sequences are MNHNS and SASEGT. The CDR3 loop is CASSDGGVGELFF. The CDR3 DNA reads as TGTGCCAGCAGTGATGGGGGAGTCGGGGAGCTGTTTTTT.

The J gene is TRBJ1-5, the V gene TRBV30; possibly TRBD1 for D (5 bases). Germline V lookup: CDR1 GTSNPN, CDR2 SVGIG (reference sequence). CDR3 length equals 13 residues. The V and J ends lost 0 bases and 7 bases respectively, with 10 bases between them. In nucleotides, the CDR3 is TGTGCCTGGAGTGTCCGGGACGGCCAGCCCCAGCATTTT. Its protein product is CAWSVRDGQPQHF.

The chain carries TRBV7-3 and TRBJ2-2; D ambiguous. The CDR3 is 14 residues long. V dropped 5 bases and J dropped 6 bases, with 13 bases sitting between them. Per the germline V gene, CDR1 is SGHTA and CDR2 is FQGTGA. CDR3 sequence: CASSPTWDPGELFF. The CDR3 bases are TGTGCCAGCAGCCCCACCTGGGATCCCGGGGAGCTGTTTTTT.

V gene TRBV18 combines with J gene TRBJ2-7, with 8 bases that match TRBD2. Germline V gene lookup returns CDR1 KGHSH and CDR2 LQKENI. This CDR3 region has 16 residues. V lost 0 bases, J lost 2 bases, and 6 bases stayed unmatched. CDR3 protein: CASSPPGGGRTYEQYF. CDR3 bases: TGTGCCAGCTCACCACCTGGCGGGGGGCGAACCTACGAGCAGTACTTC.

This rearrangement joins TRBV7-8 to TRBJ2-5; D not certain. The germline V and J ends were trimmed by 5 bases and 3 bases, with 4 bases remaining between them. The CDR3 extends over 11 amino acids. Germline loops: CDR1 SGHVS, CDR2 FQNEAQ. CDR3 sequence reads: CASSQEETQYF. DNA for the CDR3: TGTGCCAGCAGCCAAGAAGAGACCCAGTACTTC.